This TCR beta chain was sequenced in a study of blood T cell repertoires in COVID-19. Study overall: Researchers got acute and convalescent COVID-19 samples from the United States, Italy and Spain. T cells, B-cell-depleted T cells, or PBMCs provided the cDNA or gDNA that served as material.

Trimming took 3 bases from V and 5 from J; bases not matched to a gene: 15. CDR3 length: 17 amino acids. The germline V gene has CDR1 KGHSH and CDR2 LQKENI. Measured with immunoSEQ multiplex PCR; TCRdb has only the in-frame clones, and not every one. The sample lists 75,000 to 80,000 clones, about 88% occurring once. The chain recombines TRBV18 with TRBJ2-7, with 8 bases matching TRBD1. The receptor was derived from a human donor in a cohort sampled during active COVID-19. The source material was peripheral blood. For the CDR3, the DNA is TGTGCCAGCTCACCTCTAGGACAGGGTTTTCGAGCCAACGAGCAGTACTTC. Translated: CASSPLGQGFRANEQYF.